The clone carrying this T cell receptor (beta chain) was observed a handful of times. What it binds is not known. TCRdb keeps only in-frame clones here, not all; method: immunoSEQ multiplex PCR. The table records 15,000 or so clones, about two thirds of them present only once. V lost 3 bases, J lost 7 bases, and 7 bases stayed unmatched. This CDR3 spans 14 amino acids. Per germline, CDR1 ENHRY and CDR2 SYGVKD. The sample comes from a study of radiation and T cells in renal cell carcinoma. Study-wide findings and caveats: Only small tumor regions of 0.95 to 1 g were sampled. Top 100 clonotypes averaged about 50% in irradiated versus about 40% in nephrectomy-only tumors.

The treatment is: treatment-naive control, cytoreductive nephrectomy. V and J are TRBV10-3 and TRBJ1-1; 8 positions agree with TRBD1. The sequence derives from a man in his 60s with renal cell carcinoma. The specimen comprised tumor tissue, sampled from a patient whose treatment was nephrectomy without radiotherapy. For the CDR3, the DNA is TGTGCCATCAGTGATCGAGACAGGGGTCTTGAAGCTTTCTTT. It specifies CAISDRDRGLEAFF.